The 24 T cell receptor beta chains reported below all come from one sample, sequenced in a study of blood T cells in healthy people across ages. It was with a sample-barcoded 5' primer and a J-beta primer mix that a second PCR of roughly 7 to 12 cycles was run. TCRdb reprocessed the 5' RACE reads with MiXCR, giving one entry per CDR3 protein. Of approximately 1.5 million distinct CDR3 sequences listed, approximately 32% are singletons. Material: blood. These receptors were obtained from a woman aged 25 to 45 in good health.

This CDR3 reads CASSSLGRSSDTQYF. As DNA, the CDR3 is TGTGCCAGCAGTTCTCTAGGGAGGAGTTCAGATACGCAGTATTTT. The J gene is TRBJ2-3, the V gene TRBV28, with D perhaps matching TRBD2 (6 bases). V lost 4 bases and J 4 bases, leaving 15 bases between the germline ends. This CDR3 is built from 15 residues. Germline V gene data show CDR1 as MDHEN and CDR2 as SYDVKM.

This chain joins TRBV20-1 and TRBJ2-7; tentatively, D is TRBD2 (5 bases). The CDR3 consists of 12 residues. Germline loops: CDR1 DFQATT, CDR2 SNEGSKA (reference sequence). V lost 5 bases, J lost 5 bases, and 13 bases lay in between. The CDR3 DNA follows: TGCAGTGCTCTGGATGACGGGGACGAGCAGTACTTC. It is translated as CSALDDGDEQYF.

A remark on this clonotype: An end of the junction differs from the germline gene, which may be a read error. V gene TRBV27 combines with J gene TRBJ1-3; no clear D gene. The CDR3 length is 11 residues. Germline lookup yields CDR1 MNHEY and CDR2 SMNVEV (reference sequence). The CDR3 reads CAGSSGNTIYF. For the CDR3, the DNA is TGTGCCGGCAGCTCTGGAAACACCATATATTTT.

The V and J genes are TRBV9 and TRBJ2-1, with 9 positions matching TRBD2. Trimming cost V 2 bases and J 7 bases; bases outside gene matches: 7. In germline, CDR1 is SGDLS, CDR2 YYNGEE. The length of the CDR3 is 15 residues. CDR3 sequence reads: CASSVFSGSDNEQFF. Here the CDR3 DNA reads TGTGCCAGCAGCGTGTTTAGCGGGAGCGATAATGAGCAGTTCTTC. Using reference TRBV9 and TRBJ2-1 for the parts outside the CDR3, the full variable domain is DSGVTQTPKHLITATGQRVTLRCSPRSGDLSVYWYQQSLDQGLQFLIQYYNGEERAKGNILERFSAQQFPDLHSELNLSSLELGDSALYFCASSVFSGSDNEQFFGPGTRLTVL.

There are a few counts of this clonotype. The chain carries TRBV18 and TRBJ1-2; D unresolved. The ends were cut back, 3 bases at V and 3 bases at J, with 8 bases in the middle. Germline V lookup: CDR1 KGHSH, CDR2 LQKENI. The CDR3 loop spans 13 amino acids. The CDR3 protein is CASSPRLDYGYTF. CDR3 nucleotide sequence: TGTGCCAGCTCACCCAGGCTCGACTATGGCTACACCTTC.

In its sample, this clonotype was seen a few times. Given a much more abundant clone one base away, this may be a read error. The gene calls are TRBV7-6 and TRBJ2-7; 9 positions match TRBD2. This CDR3 is built from 15 residues. CDR1 SGHVS and CDR2 FNYEAQ come from the germline V gene. CDR3 amino acids: CACSLESAGGNEQYF. Here the CDR3 DNA reads TGTGCCTGCAGCTTAGAGTCGGCGGGAGGGAACGAGCAGTACTTC. The full variable domain, completed using reference TRBV7-6 and TRBJ2-7, is GAGVSQSPRYKVTKRGQDVALRCDPISGHVSLYWYRQALGQGPEFLTYFNYEAQQDKSGLPNDRFSAERPEGSISTLTIQRTEQRDSAMYRCACSLESAGGNEQYFGPGTRLTVT.

V usage is TRBV29-1 and J usage is TRBJ1-1; 7 bases match TRBD1. Unmatched junction bases numbered 8, after V lost 7 bases and J lost 3 bases. The length of the CDR3 is 13 residues. CDR1 and CDR2 from the germline V gene are SQVTM and ANQGSEA. The CDR3 is CSASTGRDTEAFF. DNA for the CDR3: TGCAGCGCATCGACAGGGAGAGACACTGAAGCTTTCTTT.

V usage is TRBV12-3 or TRBV12-4 and J usage is TRBJ2-4; a weak D match, TRBD2 (6 bases). CDR3 length: 13 residues. V was clipped by 8 bases and J by 6 bases, with 14 bases between them. The CDR3 is CASGHGRVNIQYF. The CDR3 DNA reads TGTGCCAGCGGGCACGGGAGAGTAAACATTCAGTACTTC.

This clonotype was observed a few times. This chain's CDR3 is CSVEASGWETQYF. CDR3 DNA: TGCAGCGTTGAAGCCTCGGGGTGGGAGACCCAGTACTTC. The chain links TRBV29-1 to TRBJ2-5; D is perhaps TRBD2 (5 bases). Germline loops: CDR1 SQVTM, CDR2 ANQGSEA. CDR3 length equals 13 residues. Trimming shortened V by 1 base and J by 5 bases, and 11 bases separated the two germline ends.

The rearrangement links TRBV4-1 to TRBJ2-1; D perhaps matches TRBD1 (6 bases). CDR1 is MGHRA, CDR2 YSYEKL, per germline. The CDR3 is 15 residues long. Trimming left V 0 bases short and J 4 bases short, with 10 bases between. Here the CDR3 reads CASSQDGDIYNEQFF. The CDR3 nucleotides are TGCGCCAGCAGCCAAGATGGGGACATATACAATGAGCAGTTCTTC.

CDR3 nucleotides: TGCAGCGTCAGGGACAGTGGTAATGAGCAGTTCTTC. Amino acids: CSVRDSGNEQFF. The gene calls are TRBV29-1 and TRBJ2-1; 7 bases are shared with TRBD1. The CDR3 spans 12 residues. Germline assignment: CDR1 SQVTM and CDR2 ANQGSEA. Unmatched junction bases numbered 6, after V lost 6 bases and J lost 7 bases.

J is TRBJ1-5 and V is TRBV28; no clear D gene. Germline CDR1 MDHEN, CDR2 SYDVKM. CDR3 size: 15 residues. V was trimmed by 3 bases and J by 0 bases, leaving 9 bases between them. The CDR3 reads CASSFPDGSNQPQHF. The CDR3 bases are TGTGCCAGCAGTTTCCCGGACGGTAGCAATCAGCCCCAGCATTTT.

The V and J genes are TRBV12-3 or TRBV12-4 and TRBJ1-2; the match to TRBD1 covers 8 bases. The CDR3 runs 15 residues. V was pared by 5 bases and J by 0 bases, with 5 bases of the junction left unmatched. For the CDR3, the DNA is TGTGCCAGCAGTCATGACAGGGGTTCTAACTATGGCTACACCTTC. Amino acids: CASSHDRGSNYGYTF.

This sequence joins TRBV6-1 and TRBJ1-2; no definite D call. V was shortened by 6 bases and J by 4 bases, with 12 bases between the two germline ends. The CDR3 totals 13 residues. In germline, CDR1 is MNHNS, CDR2 SASEGT. CDR3 amino acids: CASRARTLYGYTF. CDR3 bases: TGTGCCAGCAGGGCGCGGACCCTCTATGGCTACACCTTC.

The DNA for the CDR3 is TGTGCCAGCAGCTTATACGCCGAGGGGCTATCCTACGAGCAGTACGTC. As protein: CASSLYAEGLSYEQYV. This chain joins TRBV7-2 and TRBJ2-7; D may correspond to TRBD1 or TRBD2 (5 bases each). In germline, CDR1 is SGHTA, CDR2 FQGNSA. The V gene lost 2 bases and the J gene lost 1 base, with 15 bases spanning the gap. This CDR3 has 16 residues.

The chain links TRBV27 to TRBJ1-2; no firm D call. Germline V gene sequence: CDR1 MNHEY, CDR2 SMNVEV (reference sequence). Trimming removed 4 bases from V and 5 bases from J, with 8 bases in between. CDR3 size: 12 residues. In DNA, the CDR3 is TGTGCCAGCAGTTCGCGTCGTTATGGCTACACCTTC. It specifies CASSSRRYGYTF.

In its sample, this clonotype was seen a few times. The chain employs TRBV7-2 and TRBJ2-3; 9 bases agree with TRBD2. The CDR3 has 14 residues. Germline CDR1 SGHTA, CDR2 FQGNSA. J gave up 6 bases and V 5 bases, and 6 bases lay outside the gene matches. The CDR3 bases are TGTGCCAGCAGCGGGCGGGAGGGCCCCGATACGCAGTATTTT. This gives the protein CASSGREGPDTQYF. Combining the CDR3 with reference TRBV7-2 and TRBJ2-3 gives the whole variable domain GAGVSQSPSNKVTEKGKDVELRCDPISGHTALYWYRQSLGQGLEFLIYFQGNSAPDKSGLPSDRFSAERTGGSVSTLTIQRTQQEDSAVYLCASSGREGPDTQYFGPGTRLTVL.

J is TRBJ1-1 and V is TRBV7-9; D remains unclear. V was shortened by 2 bases and J by 6 bases, with 16 bases between the two germline ends. The length of the CDR3 is 15 residues. Germline CDR1 SEHNR, CDR2 FQNEAQ (reference sequence). The CDR3 DNA reads TGTGCCAGCAGCTTATCTGCACCAAACGGGGCTGAAGCTTTCTTT. This translates into CASSLSAPNGAEAFF. Filled out from reference TRBV7-9 and TRBJ1-1, the complete variable domain reads DTGVSQNPRHKITKRGQNVTFRCDPISEHNRLYWYRQTLGQGPEFLTYFQNEAQLEKSRLLSDRFSAERPKGSFSTLEIQRTEQGDSAMYLCASSLSAPNGAEAFFGQGTRLTVV.

This chain joins TRBV20-1 and TRBJ2-1; D is unresolved. Germline V CDR1 and CDR2: DFQATT, SNEGSKA (reference sequence). The CDR3 runs 16 residues. The V and J ends lost 0 bases and 0 bases respectively, with 12 bases between them. The chain's CDR3 is CSARDPGASSYNEQFF. For the CDR3, the DNA is TGCAGTGCTAGAGATCCTGGCGCGAGCTCCTACAATGAGCAGTTCTTC.

Worth noting for this clonotype: A much larger clone differs from this one at a single base, so this may be a read error. The chain joins TRBV7-7 to TRBJ2-7, with 8 bases identical to TRBD2. Germline V lookup: CDR1 SSHAT, CDR2 FNYEAQ (reference sequence). This CDR3 has 13 amino acids. CDR3 nucleotides: TGTGCCAGCAGCAATAGCGGGGACTACGGGCAGTACTTC. Translation gives CASSNSGDYGQYF.

J is TRBJ2-2 and V is TRBV10-3; D possibly uses TRBD1 or TRBD2 (7 bases each). The ends were cut back, 11 bases at V and 3 bases at J, with 16 bases in the middle. Germline V gene data show CDR1 as ENHRY and CDR2 as SYGVKD. This CDR3 has 14 residues. The CDR3 reads CASKTGRDTGELFF. The CDR3, as DNA: TGTGCCTCCAAGACAGGGAGGGACACCGGGGAGCTGTTTTTT.

This clonotype has a single count. V gene TRBV4-1 combines with J gene TRBJ2-1, with 8 bases matching TRBD1. Germline trimming cut 2 bases from V and 3 bases from J; bases unmatched to any gene: 12. Germline values: CDR1 MGHRA, CDR2 YSYEKL. The CDR3 runs to 18 residues. The CDR3 nucleotides read TGCGCCAGCAGCCAAAATTCTGCCCCGGGACAGGTCTACAATGAGCAGTTCTTC. It encodes CASSQNSAPGQVYNEQFF.

Comments on this clonotype: One end of the junction fails to match germline, which may point to a read error. The V gene is TRBV5-1, the J gene TRBJ2-5, with D possibly being TRBD1 or TRBD2 (6 bases each). There are 16 residues in the CDR3. CDR1 and CDR2 from the germline V gene are SGHRS and YFSETQ. This chain's CDR3 is CASSPQVGGLQEIQYF. The CDR3 bases are TGCGCCAGCAGCCCCCAGGTCGGGGGCCTTCAAGAGATCCAGTACTTC. Complete variable domain (other parts from reference TRBV5-1 and TRBJ2-5): KAGVTQTPRYLIKTRGQQVTLSCSPISGHRSVSWYQQTPGQGLQFLFEYFSETQRNKGNFPGRFSGRQFSNSRSEMNVSTLELGDSALYLCASSPQVGGLQEIQYFGPGTRLLVL.

This clonotype was picked up many times. V and J are TRBV24-1 and TRBJ2-1; 10 bases agree with TRBD2. CDR1 is KGHDR and CDR2 is SFDVKD in the germline V gene. CDR3 size: 15 residues. V dropped 5 bases and J dropped 8; count of bases not matched to a gene: 8. The chain's CDR3 is CATSAAGGPVDEQFF. CDR3 bases: TGTGCCACCAGTGCAGCGGGGGGGCCGGTCGATGAGCAGTTCTTC.